These 20 T cell receptor beta chains originate from one sample sequenced in a study of CD8+CD57+ T cells in acquired aplastic anemia. The TCR beta profiling, which covered VDJ combination and CDR3 sequence, was carried out using genomic DNA as the template. TCRdb reprocessed the reads with MiXCR, giving one entry per CDR3 protein. The sample consists of 250,000 to 300,000 distinct CDR3 sequences, 45% to 70% of them appearing once. The sequenced material came from sorted CD4+, CD8+, or CD8+CD57+ T cells (not recorded which) from PBMCs. These receptor sequences come from a human donor with severe aplastic anemia or a healthy control (not recorded which).

The chain joins TRBV20-1 to TRBJ2-7; 10 positions match TRBD1. The CDR3 length is 14 residues. Trimming took 1 base from V and 4 from J; bases not matched to a gene: 4. Per the germline V gene, CDR1 is DFQATT and CDR2 is SNEGSKA (reference sequence). This CDR3 reads CSARGQGAGYEQYF. The DNA for the CDR3 is TGCAGTGCTAGAGGACAGGGGGCCGGGTACGAGCAGTACTTC.

This clonotype was seen a handful of times. V is TRBV20-1 and J is TRBJ2-7, with D unresolved. The V gene's germline CDR1 is DFQATT and CDR2 SNEGSKA (reference sequence). The V end was cut by 1 base, the J end by 5 bases, with 6 bases between. This CDR3 has 11 residues. In nucleotides, the CDR3 is TGCAGTGCTAGAGCCCCGGACGAGCAGTACTTC. This gives the protein CSARAPDEQYF.

A note on this clonotype: The CDR3 does not end in the conserved phenylalanine or tryptophan, so this is likely a read error. This rearrangement joins TRBV7-6 to TRBJ1-5, with D hard to call. Germline CDR1 and CDR2: SGHVS and FNYEAQ. The CDR3 has 14 amino acids. Trimming stripped 1 base from V and 4 bases from J, with 8 bases between. The CDR3 spells CASSLETGNQPQHL. The CDR3 DNA follows: TGTGCCAGCAGCTTAGAAACCGGAAATCAGCCCCAGCATCTT.

The CDR3 DNA reads as TGCAGTGCTCCCCCGACTAGCGGGGGGAGCACAGATACGCAGTATTTT. This encodes CSAPPTSGGSTDTQYF. The genes are TRBV20-1 and TRBJ2-3, with 13 bases aligning to TRBD2. V lost 5 bases to trimming and J lost 0 bases; unmatched junction nucleotides: 5. Germline CDR1 reads DFQATT; CDR2 reads SNEGSKA (reference sequence). The CDR3 loop spans 16 amino acids.

The gene calls are TRBV24-1 and TRBJ1-1; D is possibly TRBD1 (6 bases). The CDR3 is 12 residues long. Trimming pared 3 bases from V and 11 bases from J, leaving 12 bases between. CDR1 and CDR2 (germline): KGHDR, SFDVKD. The CDR3 sequence: CATSDTDSRAFF. The CDR3 DNA follows: TGTGCCACCAGTGATACGGACAGTAGGGCTTTCTTT.

The rearrangement links TRBV7-8 to TRBJ1-5, with 8 bases that match TRBD1. CDR1 is SGHVS, CDR2 FQNEAQ, per germline. The CDR3 sequence is 17 residues long. V lost 4 bases, J lost 2 bases, and 10 bases stayed unmatched. CDR3 loop: CASSYPGQARGNQPQHF. The CDR3 DNA reads TGTGCCAGCAGCTACCCGGGACAGGCTAGGGGCAATCAGCCCCAGCATTTT.

The chain has TRBV2 and TRBJ2-5, with D maybe TRBD1 (6 bases). This CDR3 has 15 residues. V was shortened by 6 bases and J by 4 bases, with 18 bases between the two germline ends. CDR1 and CDR2 (germline): SNHLY, FYNNEI. CDR3: CASRVRQVLGETQYF. For the CDR3, the DNA is TGTGCCAGCAGAGTACGACAGGTTCTGGGAGAGACCCAGTACTTC.

CDR3 DNA: TGTGCCAGCAGCTTTGGGGTACTTGATGCTTTCTTT. The encoded protein is CASSFGVLDAFF. This chain uses TRBV5-6 with TRBJ1-1; D gene uncertain. V gave up 2 bases and J gave up 11 bases, with 13 bases separating them. This CDR3 is built from 12 residues. Germline-derived CDR1 and CDR2 are SGHDT and YYEEEE.

This clonotype was detected a few times. A much larger clone is a single base away; this may be a read error. The chain has TRBV19 and TRBJ2-1; TRBD2 is a possible D gene (5 bases). Trimming took 5 bases from V and 7 from J, leaving 15 bases between them. Germline assignment: CDR1 LNHDA and CDR2 SQIVND (reference sequence). The CDR3 covers 14 residues. In DNA form, the CDR3 reads TGTGCCAGTAGTGAGGGCAGGCTTGGAAATGAGCAGTTCTTC. Residues: CASSEGRLGNEQFF.

The rearrangement links TRBV7-9 to TRBJ2-2; tentatively, D is TRBD2 (6 bases). The germline V gene encodes CDR1 SEHNR and CDR2 FQNEAQ (reference sequence). CDR3 size: 15 residues. V gave up 2 bases and J gave up 5 bases, with 12 bases separating them. This CDR3 is CASSLRLEGTGELFF. The CDR3 DNA is TGTGCCAGCAGCTTACGACTAGAGGGTACCGGGGAGCTGTTTTTT.

The chain has TRBV7-9 and TRBJ2-2; a possible D gene is TRBD2 (5 bases). The V end was cut by 5 bases, the J end by 5 bases, with 12 bases between. The CDR3 length is 14 residues. The V gene's germline CDR1 is SEHNR and CDR2 FQNEAQ (reference sequence). Written as DNA, the CDR3 is TGTGCCAGCAGCATCGGACTTGGGACCGGGGAGCTGTTTTTT. Amino acid sequence: CASSIGLGTGELFF.

Notes on this clonotype: A junction end diverges from the germline sequence, so it may reflect a read error. The V and J genes are TRBV27 and TRBJ1-1; D uncertain. The CDR3 contains 14 residues. The germline gives CDR1 MNHEY, CDR2 SMNVEV (reference sequence). The CDR3 DNA sequence: TGTGCCAGCACCCGACGGGCAGGAGGAAGTGAAGATTTCTTT. Its translation: CASTRRAGGSEDFF.

The chain employs TRBV12-3 or TRBV12-4 and TRBJ2-7; D may be TRBD2 (5 bases). V lost 1 base and J lost 2, with 12 bases in between. The CDR3 has 15 residues. The CDR3 DNA reads TGTGCCAGCAGTTTAGGGACTCTCTCGACCTACGAGCAGTACTTC. Translating it yields CASSLGTLSTYEQYF.

The CDR3 here is CSASTGASTDTQYF. CDR3 nucleotide sequence: TGCAGCGCTTCGACAGGGGCTAGCACAGATACGCAGTATTTT. The V call is TRBV29-1, the J call TRBJ2-3; 8 nucleotides line up with TRBD1. The CDR3 totals 14 residues. Trimming removed 7 bases from V and 0 bases from J; junction bases left unmatched: 6. Germline CDR1 and CDR2: SQVTM and ANQGSEA.

This clonotype appeared a few times. The chain joins TRBV7-9 to TRBJ2-1; weak D call: TRBD2 (5 bases). Looked up from germline, CDR1 is SEHNR and CDR2 is FQNEAQ (reference sequence). V dropped 5 bases and J dropped 9 bases, with 14 bases sitting between them. The CDR3 loop spans 13 amino acids. DNA for the CDR3: TGTGCCAGCAGCGAGGGAGAAGGTGGTGAGCAGTTCTTC. Its translation: CASSEGEGGEQFF.

The V gene is TRBV12-3 or TRBV12-4, the J gene TRBJ1-2; no firm D call. The CDR3 is 12 amino acids. Trimming cost V 8 bases and J 8 bases, with 15 bases left between them. The CDR3 DNA reads as TGTGCCAGCGGAAGGTGGACGTACGGCTACACCTTC. Protein sequence: CASGRWTYGYTF.

V usage is TRBV7-9 and J usage is TRBJ2-5; TRBD1 aligns across 8 bases. The DNA end lines up better with TRBJ2-7; the J call may be wrong. Germline CDR1 and CDR2: SEHNR and FQNEAQ (reference sequence). The CDR3 runs 14 residues. DNA of the CDR3: TGTGCCAGCAGCTCCTTCGACAGGGGCTACGAGCAGTACTTC. This translates into CASSSFDRGYEQYF.

This clonotype was seen repeatedly, ten times or more. The J gene is TRBJ2-1, the V gene TRBV5-5; TRBD2 matches 9 bases. In germline, CDR1 is SGHKS, CDR2 YYEKEE (reference sequence). The CDR3 runs to 15 residues. Unmatched junction bases numbered 4, after V lost 4 bases and J lost 2 bases. In nucleotides, the CDR3 is TGTGCCAGCAGCCCTAGCGGGGCCACCTACAATGAGCAGTTCTTC. Residues: CASSPSGATYNEQFF.

This chain links TRBV10-3 with TRBJ2-5; D might be TRBD1 (6 bases). V was cut by 5 bases and J by 3 bases, with 13 bases left in between. The germline CDR1 and CDR2 sequences are ENHRY and SYGVKD. The CDR3 length is 14 residues. CDR3 sequence: CAISLSQGEETQYF. In DNA form, the CDR3 reads TGTGCCATCAGTCTCTCACAGGGTGAAGAGACCCAGTACTTC.

This clonotype appeared a single time. This sequence joins TRBV5-1 and TRBJ1-2; D is perhaps TRBD1 (6 bases). V was shortened by 4 bases and J by 9 bases, with 16 bases between the two germline ends. Per germline, CDR1 SGHRS and CDR2 YFSETQ. CDR3 length: 13 residues. The CDR3 coding sequence is TGCGCCAGCAGCGAGGGACAAGTCGGCCGCTACACCTTC. Residues: CASSEGQVGRYTF. The full variable domain, its missing parts supplied by reference TRBV5-1 and TRBJ1-2, is KAGVTQTPRYLIKTRGQQVTLSCSPISGHRSVSWYQQTPGQGLQFLFEYFSETQRNKGNFPGRFSGRQFSNSRSEMNVSTLELGDSALYLCASSEGQVGRYTFGSGTRLTVV.